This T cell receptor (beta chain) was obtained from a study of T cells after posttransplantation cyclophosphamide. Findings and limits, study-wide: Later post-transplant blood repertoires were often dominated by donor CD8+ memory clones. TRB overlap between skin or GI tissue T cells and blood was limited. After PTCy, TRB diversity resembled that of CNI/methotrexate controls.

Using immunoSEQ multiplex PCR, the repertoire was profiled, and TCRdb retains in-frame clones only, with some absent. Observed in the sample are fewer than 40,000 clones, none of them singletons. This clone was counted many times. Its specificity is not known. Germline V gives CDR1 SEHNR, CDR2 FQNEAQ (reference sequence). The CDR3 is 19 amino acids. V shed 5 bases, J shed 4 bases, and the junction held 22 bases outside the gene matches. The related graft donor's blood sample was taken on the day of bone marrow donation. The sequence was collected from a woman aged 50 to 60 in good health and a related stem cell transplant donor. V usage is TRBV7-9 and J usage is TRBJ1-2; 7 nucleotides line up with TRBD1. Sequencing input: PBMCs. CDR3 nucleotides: TGTGCCAGCAGCCCACTTTTTCCTGACAGGGCTGAATGGGGCTATGGCTACACCTTC. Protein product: CASSPLFPDRAEWGYGYTF.